This is a list of T cell receptor beta chains from one sample in a study of neurological immune-mediated disorders. TCRdb re-analysed the 5' RACE reads in MiXCR, keeping a single row per CDR3 protein. In the table there are 55,000 to 65,000 distinct CDR3 sequences, about 13% of which are singletons. The sequencing input was PBMCs. The origin of the receptors is a woman aged 55-75 years with HTLV-1-associated myelopathy (HAM/TSP). Both conserved end residues are part of each CDR3. The D gene is left open where the match is weak. Size tells how often a clone was seen (once, few, many) or the class of an expanded clone, and some rows leave it out.

clone size: many
D gene: .
CDR3 length: 12
J gene: TRBJ2-7
V gene: TRBV29-1
CDR3 DNA: TGCAGCGTTGAAGATCGGGGTACCGAGCAGTACTTC
CDR3 protein: CSVEDRGTEQYF

clone size: many
D gene: TRBD1
CDR3 length: 13
J gene: TRBJ2-7
V gene: TRBV28
CDR3 DNA: TGTGCCACAACTCCCGGGACAGTGACCAAGCAGTACTTC
CDR3 protein: CATTPGTVTKQYF

clone size: many
D gene: TRBD1
CDR3 length: 14
J gene: TRBJ2-7
V gene: TRBV7-2
CDR3 DNA: TGTGCCAGCAGCCGGACAGGGGGCTTGGACGAGCAGTACTTC
CDR3 protein: CASSRTGGLDEQYF

clone size: many
D gene: .
CDR3 length: 13
J gene: TRBJ2-5
V gene: TRBV5-1
CDR3 DNA: TGCGCCAGCAGCTTGGCTGGGAGTGAGACCCAGTACTTC
CDR3 protein: CASSLAGSETQYF

clone size: many
D gene: .
CDR3 length: 14
J gene: TRBJ1-1
V gene: TRBV29-1
CDR3 DNA: TGCAGCCCCTTAGGGGGGGCCTCCGGGACTGAAGCTTTCTTT
CDR3 protein: CSPLGGASGTEAFF

clone size: many
D gene: .
CDR3 length: 16
J gene: TRBJ2-2
V gene: TRBV4-1
CDR3 DNA: TGCGCCAGCAGCCAACCTATCAAGGGGGGAGCCGGGGAGCTGTTTTTT
CDR3 protein: CASSQPIKGGAGELFF

clone size: many
D gene: .
CDR3 length: 13
J gene: TRBJ2-1
V gene: TRBV18
CDR3 DNA: TGTGCCAGCTCACCAAGTAGCCGGAATGAGCAGTTCTTC
CDR3 protein: CASSPSSRNEQFF

clone size: .
D gene: TRBD2
CDR3 length: 13
J gene: TRBJ2-3
V gene: TRBV20-1
CDR3 DNA: TGCAGATGGTTAGCGGGATTCACAGATACGCAGTATTTT
CDR3 protein: CRWLAGFTDTQYF

clone size: many
D gene: TRBD2
CDR3 length: 14
J gene: TRBJ2-1
V gene: TRBV24-1
CDR3 DNA: TGTGCCACCAGCGGCGGGAGTGAATACAATGAGCAGTTCTTC
CDR3 protein: CATSGGSEYNEQFF

clone size: many
D gene: TRBD1
CDR3 length: 14
J gene: TRBJ1-2
V gene: TRBV20-1
CDR3 DNA: TGCAGTGCTAGGGGAACAGGGGGCAGCTATGGCTACACCTTC
CDR3 protein: CSARGTGGSYGYTF

clone size: many
D gene: .
CDR3 length: 11
J gene: TRBJ2-7
V gene: TRBV29-1
CDR3 DNA: TGCAGCGTTGCGGGGACATACGAGCAGTACTTC
CDR3 protein: CSVAGTYEQYF

clone size: few
D gene: TRBD2
CDR3 length: 14
J gene: TRBJ2-7
V gene: TRBV12-3/TRBV12-4
CDR3 DNA: TGTGCCAGCAGCATAAGCGGGACCACACCCGAGCAGTACTTC
CDR3 protein: CASSISGTTPEQYF

clone size: many
D gene: TRBD2
CDR3 length: 16
J gene: TRBJ2-7
V gene: TRBV4-2
CDR3 DNA: TGTGCCAGCAGCCAAGAATGGAGCGGGAGAGTCGGCGAGCAGTACTTC
CDR3 protein: CASSQEWSGRVGEQYF

clone size: many
D gene: .
CDR3 length: 16
J gene: TRBJ2-3
V gene: TRBV20-1
CDR3 DNA: TGCAGTGCTATTGTTAGACAGAGGCAGAGCACAGATACGCAGTATTTT
CDR3 protein: CSAIVRQRQSTDTQYF